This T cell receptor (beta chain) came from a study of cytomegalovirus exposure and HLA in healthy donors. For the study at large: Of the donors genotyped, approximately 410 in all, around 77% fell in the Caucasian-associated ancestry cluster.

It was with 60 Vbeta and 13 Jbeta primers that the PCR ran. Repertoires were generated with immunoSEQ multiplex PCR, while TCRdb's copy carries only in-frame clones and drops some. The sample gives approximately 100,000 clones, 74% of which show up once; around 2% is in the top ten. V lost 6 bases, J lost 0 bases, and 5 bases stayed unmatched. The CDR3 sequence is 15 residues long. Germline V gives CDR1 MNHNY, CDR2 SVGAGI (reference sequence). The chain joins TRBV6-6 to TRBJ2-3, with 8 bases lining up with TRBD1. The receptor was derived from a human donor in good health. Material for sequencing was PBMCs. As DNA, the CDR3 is TGTGCCAGCAGGCTGGACAGGGCTAGCACAGATACGCAGTATTTT. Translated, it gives CASRLDRASTDTQYF.